The 6 T cell receptor beta chains below were found in one sample sequenced in a study of T cells in Graves' hyperthyroidism and ophthalmopathy. TCR beta CDR3 region amplification was performed from RNA transcripts. Carried out on the TCR CDR3, a first-round RT-PCR used the HTBI primer set. TCRdb recomputed calls from the multiplex PCR reads with MiXCR, one row per CDR3 protein. The sample comprises about 59,000 distinct CDR3 sequences, 53% of which are singletons, and approximately 3.5% rests with the top ten. Sample: blood. These receptors originate from a woman aged 55-69 years with Graves' ophthalmopathy.

This chain links TRBV2 with TRBJ1-2; TRBD1 matches at 8 bases. V dropped 3 bases and J dropped 7; count of bases not matched to a gene: 13. Germline CDR1 is SNHLY and CDR2 is FYNNEI. The CDR3 has 16 residues. CDR3 region: CASSERTGSGISGYTF. CDR3 DNA: TGTGCCAGCAGTGAGAGGACAGGGAGTGGGATATCTGGCTACACCTTC.

This clonotype was recorded many times. This chain uses TRBV9 with TRBJ1-5, with 7 bases that match TRBD1. Germline V gene sequence: CDR1 SGDLS, CDR2 YYNGEE. This CDR3 has 15 amino acids. The V segment lost 0 bases and the J segment 3 bases; nucleotides outside the gene matches: 3. This chain's CDR3 is CASSVGQGLNQPQHF. The CDR3 DNA reads TGTGCCAGCAGCGTAGGACAGGGCCTCAATCAGCCCCAGCATTTT.

By sample share, this clonotype is medium-sized. In DNA, the CDR3 is TGTGCCATCAGTGACCAAAGGACGGAACTTGGCGATCAGCCCCAGCATTTT. Its translation: CAISDQRTELGDQPQHF. The chain couples TRBV10-3 to TRBJ1-5; no clear D. The CDR3 runs to 17 residues. Per the germline V gene, CDR1 is ENHRY and CDR2 is SYGVKD. The V end lost 3 bases, the J end lost 5 bases, and 20 bases lay between the germline ends.

The rearrangement links TRBV7-2 to TRBJ2-5, with TRBD1 matching over 9 bases. The CDR3 extends over 13 amino acids. V was pared by 4 bases and J by 9 bases, with 6 bases of the junction left unmatched. Germline V CDR1 and CDR2: SGHTA, FQGNSA. The CDR3 DNA reads as TGTGCCAGCAGCTGGGGACAGGGACAGCCCCAGTACTTC. Encoded protein: CASSWGQGQPQYF. Drawing the rest from reference TRBV7-2 and TRBJ2-5, the complete variable domain is GAGVSQSPSNKVTEKGKDVELRCDPISGHTALYWYRQSLGQGLEFLIYFQGNSAPDKSGLPSDRFSAERTGGSVSTLTIQRTQQEDSAVYLCASSWGQGQPQYFGPGTRLLVL.

With respect to this clonotype: An end of the junction differs from the germline gene, which may be a read error. The rearrangement uses TRBV12-3 or TRBV12-4 and TRBJ1-2; tentative D call: TRBD1 (6 bases). The CDR3 contains 13 residues. DNA for the CDR3: TGTGTCAGCAGTTTGGGACAAAACTATGGCTACACCTTC. It encodes CVSSLGQNYGYTF.

This clonotype was counted between two and nine times. Relative to the germline gene, one junction end is altered; a read error may explain this. The chain employs TRBV7-3 and TRBJ1-4; 7 nucleotides line up with TRBD1. The CDR3 consists of 20 residues. The germline V gene has CDR1 SGHTA and CDR2 FQGTGA. The CDR3 DNA reads as TGCGCCAGCAGCTGCGGCGGGCCAAGGGACAGCACCACAACTAATGAAAAACTGTTTTTT. Translated, it gives CASSCGGPRDSTTTNEKLFF. The whole variable domain, filled in from reference TRBV7-3 and TRBJ1-4, reads GAGVSQTPSNKVTEKGKYVELRCDPISGHTALYWYRQSLGQGPEFLIYFQGTGAADDSGLPNDRFFAVRPEGSVSTLKIQRTERGDSAVYLCASSCGGPRDSTTTNEKLFFGSGTQLSVL.